Shown below are 9 T cell receptor beta chains from a single sample sequenced in a study of blood T cell repertoires in COVID-19. Sequencing used immunoSEQ multiplex PCR; TCRdb keeps in-frame clones, though not all of them. This sample carries more than 150,000 clones, under 90% of them seen once, and the ten largest clones take nearly 8%. The sequencing sample was made of PBMCs or T cells enriched from blood (not recorded which). These receptors originate from a woman between 45 and 60 years old who had recovered from COVID-19.

This rearrangement joins TRBV11-1 to TRBJ1-1; D is uncertain. Deletions cut 0 bases from V and 5 bases from J, with 7 bases between. The CDR3 sequence is 13 residues long. Germline values: CDR1 SGHAT, CDR2 FQDESV (reference sequence). The CDR3 sequence is CASSLASGTEAFF. The DNA for the CDR3 is TGTGCCAGCAGCTTAGCGTCCGGGACTGAAGCTTTCTTT.

V is TRBV4-3 and J is TRBJ1-1, with D possibly being TRBD1 (6 bases). The CDR3 spans 17 residues. Deletions cut 1 base from V and 1 base from J, with 16 bases between. Looked up from germline, CDR1 is LGHNA and CDR2 is YSLEER. CDR3 amino acids: CASSQGMGAATNTEAFF. The CDR3, as DNA: TGCGCCAGCAGCCAAGGTATGGGGGCCGCCACGAACACTGAAGCTTTCTTT.

The chain carries TRBV9 and TRBJ2-1; 12 bases line up with TRBD2. Germline CDR1 is SGDLS and CDR2 is YYNGEE. This CDR3 has 18 residues. J was trimmed by 4 bases and V by 0 bases; bases with no gene match: 8. Here the CDR3 DNA reads TGTGCCAGCAGCGTAGTGCCTAGCGGGGGGGCTGGGTACAATGAGCAGTTCTTC. Encoded protein: CASSVVPSGGAGYNEQFF.

CDR3: CASSRGQGDRGGYTF. The CDR3 DNA sequence: TGCGCCAGCAGCCGGGGACAGGGCGACCGGGGAGGCTACACCTTC. The J gene is TRBJ1-2, the V gene TRBV5-1; 9 bases fit TRBD1. With 4 bases clipped from V and 8 bases from J, the junction kept 12 bases outside the gene matches. Germline values: CDR1 SGHRS, CDR2 YFSETQ. There are 15 residues in the CDR3.

The chain uses TRBV5-1 and TRBJ1-3; D perhaps matches TRBD1 (5 bases). CDR1 and CDR2 from the germline V gene are SGHRS and YFSETQ. This CDR3 has 16 residues. Trimming left V 5 bases short and J 1 base short, with 16 bases between. CDR3 protein: CASSLQGIESGNTIYF. CDR3 in DNA: TGCGCCAGCAGTTTGCAGGGTATTGAATCTGGAAACACCATATATTTT.

The chain links TRBV27 to TRBJ1-3, with 8 bases lining up with TRBD1. CDR1 and CDR2 from the germline V gene are MNHEY and SMNVEV (reference sequence). This CDR3 comprises 14 residues. V was pared by 5 bases and J by 3 bases, with 3 bases of the junction left unmatched. CDR3 sequence (DNA): TGTGCCAGCAGTCTGACAGGGGTTGGAAACACCATATATTTT. This encodes CASSLTGVGNTIYF.

The chain combines TRBV6-5 with TRBJ1-4; D not resolved. CDR3 length equals 15 residues. Germline CDR1 and CDR2: MNHEY and SVGAGI. With 4 bases removed from V and 0 bases from J, the gap between germline ends came to 9 bases. The CDR3: CASSLSGATNEKLFF. The CDR3 DNA sequence: TGTGCCAGCAGTTTATCCGGGGCAACTAATGAAAAACTGTTTTTT.

The rearrangement links TRBV7-2 to TRBJ2-5; 15 bases are a match to TRBD2. The CDR3 sequence is 16 residues long. In germline, CDR1 is SGHTA, CDR2 FQGNSA. V dropped 5 bases and J dropped 2; count of bases not matched to a gene: 3. CDR3 DNA: TGTGCCAGCAGCAAGGGACTAGCGGGGGGTCAAGAGACCCAGTACTTC. As protein: CASSKGLAGGQETQYF.

The chain employs TRBV10-3 and TRBJ2-7; D remains unclear. The CDR3 runs 13 residues. The V gene lost 6 bases and the J gene lost 3 bases, with 12 bases spanning the gap. The germline CDR1 and CDR2 sequences are ENHRY and SYGVKD. DNA of the CDR3: TGTGCCATCAGCCAGGCTCAGGTCTACGAGCAGTACTTC. Amino acid sequence: CAISQAQVYEQYF.